Shown below are 17 T cell receptor beta chains from a single sample sequenced in a study of OX40 agonist ivuxolimab in advanced cancers. Only in-frame clones appear in the TCRdb table, and some are missing; sequencing was by immunoSEQ multiplex PCR. The sample holds approximately 58,000 clones, about four fifths seen once. The sequencing here drew on CD4+ or CD8+ T cells sorted from blood, taken in a trial of the OX40 agonist ivuxolimab. These receptors all come from an adult with an advanced solid tumor such as melanoma, head and neck, liver or kidney cancer.

The rearrangement uses TRBV5-5 and TRBJ2-1, with 8 bases identical to TRBD2. Trimming at V came to 0 bases and at J to 0 bases, leaving 2 bases not matched to a gene. The CDR3 loop spans 16 amino acids. CDR1 is SGHKS and CDR2 is YYEKEE in the germline V gene (reference sequence). The CDR3 loop reads CASSLAGTSSYNEQFF. In DNA, the CDR3 is TGTGCCAGCAGCTTGGCCGGGACTAGCTCCTACAATGAGCAGTTCTTC.

The J gene is TRBJ2-7, the V gene TRBV5-5; D uncertain. This CDR3 has 15 residues. From germline, CDR1 is SGHKS and CDR2 YYEKEE (reference sequence). Trimming left V 2 bases short and J 0 bases short, with 12 bases between. The CDR3 is CASSFVATSSYEQYF. CDR3 bases: TGTGCCAGCAGCTTCGTTGCAACCAGCTCCTACGAGCAGTACTTC.

CDR3 DNA sequence: TGTGCCAGCAGCGCCAAACTAGCGGGAGGAAACAATGAGCAGTTCTTC. It codes for CASSAKLAGGNNEQFF. The rearrangement joins TRBV9 to TRBJ2-1; TRBD2 agrees at 12 bases. Germline loops: CDR1 SGDLS, CDR2 YYNGEE. Trimming at V came to 3 bases and at J to 5 bases, leaving 6 bases not matched to a gene. The CDR3 sequence is 16 residues long.

The chain couples TRBV20-1 to TRBJ2-5; maybe TRBD2 (5 bases). The CDR3 runs 11 residues. Per the germline V gene, CDR1 is DFQATT and CDR2 is SNEGSKA (reference sequence). The V gene lost 3 bases and the J gene lost 6 bases, with 8 bases spanning the gap. CDR3 residues: CSASGVKTQYF. The CDR3, as DNA: TGCAGTGCTAGCGGGGTGAAGACCCAGTACTTC.

This chain connects TRBV6-1 to TRBJ1-2; TRBD1 might be the D (6 bases). V lost 7 bases to trimming and J lost 8 bases, with 11 bases between them. CDR3 size: 11 residues. CDR1 is MNHNS, CDR2 SASEGT, per germline. CDR3 sequence: CASTTGPGYTF. The CDR3 coding sequence is TGTGCCAGCACGACAGGCCCCGGCTACACCTTC.

This sequence joins TRBV5-1 and TRBJ2-1; 12 positions agree with TRBD2. This CDR3 is built from 16 residues. Trimming removed 0 bases from V and 7 bases from J; junction bases left unmatched: 5. The germline V gene has CDR1 SGHRS and CDR2 YFSETQ. CDR3: CASSLVLAGGPNEQFF. For the CDR3, the DNA is TGCGCCAGCAGCTTGGTGCTAGCGGGAGGGCCGAATGAGCAGTTCTTC. Complete variable domain (other parts from reference TRBV5-1 and TRBJ2-1): KAGVTQTPRYLIKTRGQQVTLSCSPISGHRSVSWYQQTPGQGLQFLFEYFSETQRNKGNFPGRFSGRQFSNSRSEMNVSTLELGDSALYLCASSLVLAGGPNEQFFGPGTRLTVL.

This clone was seen a handful of times. The chain recombines TRBV9 with TRBJ1-3; the match to TRBD1 covers 9 bases. This CDR3 contains 15 residues. After removal of 3 bases from V and 4 bases from J, the junction contained 5 bases not matched to a gene. Per the germline V gene, CDR1 is SGDLS and CDR2 is YYNGEE. CDR3 DNA: TGTGCCAGCAGCGGAAAACAGGGGGCCGGAAACACCATATATTTT. It encodes CASSGKQGAGNTIYF.

In DNA form, the CDR3 reads TGTGCCAGCAGTGCGGGGATCTCCTACGAGCAGTACTTC. Translation: CASSAGISYEQYF. The chain joins TRBV7-2 to TRBJ2-7; D is possibly TRBD2 (6 bases). This CDR3 contains 13 residues. The V gene lost 6 bases and the J gene lost 0 bases, with 9 bases spanning the gap. CDR1 and CDR2 (germline): SGHTA, FQGNSA.

The V gene is TRBV4-2, the J gene TRBJ1-5, with D unresolved. Per the germline V gene, CDR1 is LGHNA and CDR2 is YNFKEQ. V lost 4 bases and J lost 2, with 9 bases in between. The CDR3 is made up of 14 amino acids. CDR3 in DNA: TGTGCCAGCAGCCCCAAAGAGGGCAATCAGCCCCAGCATTTT. Translation gives CASSPKEGNQPQHF.

Only a few counts were recorded for this clone. The V call is TRBV5-5, the J call TRBJ1-5; D is unclear. CDR1 is SGHKS and CDR2 is YYEKEE in the germline V gene (reference sequence). CDR3 length equals 13 residues. Deletions cut 5 bases from V and 2 bases from J, with 8 bases between. This CDR3 is CASRVDGNQPQHF. CDR3 DNA: TGTGCCAGCAGAGTTGACGGCAATCAGCCCCAGCATTTT. Using reference TRBV5-5 and TRBJ1-5 for the parts outside the CDR3, the full variable domain is DAGVTQSPTHLIKTRGQQVTLRCSPISGHKSVSWYQQVLGQGPQFIFQYYEKEERGRGNFPDRFSARQFPNYSSELNVNALLLGDSALYLCASRVDGNQPQHFGDGTRLSIL.

This rearrangement joins TRBV9 to TRBJ1-6, with D perhaps TRBD1 (6 bases). Per the germline V gene, CDR1 is SGDLS and CDR2 is YYNGEE. The V end lost 3 bases, the J end lost 10 bases, and 14 bases lay between the germline ends. This CDR3 has 14 amino acids. The CDR3 loop is CASSGEGGRSPLHF. The CDR3 coding sequence is TGTGCCAGCAGCGGGGAAGGGGGGCGATCACCCCTCCACTTT.

The rearrangement uses TRBV14 and TRBJ2-7, with 7 bases fitting TRBD1. The CDR3 consists of 13 residues. The germline CDR1 and CDR2 sequences are SGHDN and FVKESK. V was clipped by 4 bases and J by 5 bases; unmatched bases: 5. CDR3 region: CASSLDRVHEQYF. For the CDR3, the DNA is TGTGCCAGCAGCCTTGACAGGGTACACGAGCAGTACTTC.

For this clone: At one end, the junction sequence differs from germline, possibly due to a read error. The chain combines TRBV5-4 with TRBJ2-5; TRBD1 matches 9 bases. From germline, CDR1 is SGHNT and CDR2 YYREEE (reference sequence). The CDR3 is 16 amino acids. The CDR3 loop is CASSDPGQGPTETQYF. CDR3 DNA: TGCGCCAGCAGCGATCCGGGACAGGGACCTACGGAGACCCAGTACTTC.

Points on this clone: The junction does not match germline at one end; this may be a read error. The chain has TRBV10-3 and TRBJ1-5; a weak D match, TRBD1 (5 bases). The CDR3 runs 13 residues. Germline CDR1 reads ENHRY; CDR2 reads SYGVKD. For the CDR3, the DNA is TGTGCAATCATGGGGGGGGACGGTCAGCCCCAGCATTTT. As protein: CAIMGGDGQPQHF.

The chain is built from TRBV7-9 and TRBJ1-2; 7 positions agree with TRBD1. J lost 8 bases, V lost 0 bases, and 6 bases had no gene match. In germline, CDR1 is SEHNR, CDR2 FQNEAQ (reference sequence). The CDR3 consists of 14 residues. The CDR3 region is CASSLAETGRGYTF. The CDR3 DNA reads TGTGCCAGCAGCTTAGCGGAGACAGGGAGGGGCTACACCTTC.

This rearrangement joins TRBV5-4 to TRBJ2-7; possibly TRBD2 for D (6 bases). The germline CDR1 and CDR2 sequences are SGHNT and YYREEE (reference sequence). Trimming left V 3 bases short and J 2 bases short, with 12 bases between. The CDR3 consists of 14 residues. CDR3 region: CASSSLGRPYEQYF. The CDR3 DNA reads as TGTGCCAGCAGCTCCCTGGGGAGGCCCTACGAGCAGTACTTC.

V and J are TRBV7-8 and TRBJ2-7, with TRBD2 matching over 8 bases. The J segment lost 0 bases and the V segment lost 10 bases, leaving 11 bases of the junction unmatched. Germline CDR1 reads SGHVS; CDR2 reads FQNEAQ. The CDR3 has 15 residues. The CDR3 spells CATGRGGGVSYEQYF. In DNA, the CDR3 is TGTGCCACCGGACGGGGGGGCGGGGTCTCCTACGAGCAGTACTTC. The whole variable domain, remainder taken from reference TRBV7-8 and TRBJ2-7, is GAGVSQSPRYKVAKRGQDVALRCDPISGHVSLFWYQQALGQGPEFLTYFQNEAQLDKSGLPSDRFFAERPEGSVSTLKIQRTQQEDSAVYLCATGRGGGVSYEQYFGPGTRLTVT.